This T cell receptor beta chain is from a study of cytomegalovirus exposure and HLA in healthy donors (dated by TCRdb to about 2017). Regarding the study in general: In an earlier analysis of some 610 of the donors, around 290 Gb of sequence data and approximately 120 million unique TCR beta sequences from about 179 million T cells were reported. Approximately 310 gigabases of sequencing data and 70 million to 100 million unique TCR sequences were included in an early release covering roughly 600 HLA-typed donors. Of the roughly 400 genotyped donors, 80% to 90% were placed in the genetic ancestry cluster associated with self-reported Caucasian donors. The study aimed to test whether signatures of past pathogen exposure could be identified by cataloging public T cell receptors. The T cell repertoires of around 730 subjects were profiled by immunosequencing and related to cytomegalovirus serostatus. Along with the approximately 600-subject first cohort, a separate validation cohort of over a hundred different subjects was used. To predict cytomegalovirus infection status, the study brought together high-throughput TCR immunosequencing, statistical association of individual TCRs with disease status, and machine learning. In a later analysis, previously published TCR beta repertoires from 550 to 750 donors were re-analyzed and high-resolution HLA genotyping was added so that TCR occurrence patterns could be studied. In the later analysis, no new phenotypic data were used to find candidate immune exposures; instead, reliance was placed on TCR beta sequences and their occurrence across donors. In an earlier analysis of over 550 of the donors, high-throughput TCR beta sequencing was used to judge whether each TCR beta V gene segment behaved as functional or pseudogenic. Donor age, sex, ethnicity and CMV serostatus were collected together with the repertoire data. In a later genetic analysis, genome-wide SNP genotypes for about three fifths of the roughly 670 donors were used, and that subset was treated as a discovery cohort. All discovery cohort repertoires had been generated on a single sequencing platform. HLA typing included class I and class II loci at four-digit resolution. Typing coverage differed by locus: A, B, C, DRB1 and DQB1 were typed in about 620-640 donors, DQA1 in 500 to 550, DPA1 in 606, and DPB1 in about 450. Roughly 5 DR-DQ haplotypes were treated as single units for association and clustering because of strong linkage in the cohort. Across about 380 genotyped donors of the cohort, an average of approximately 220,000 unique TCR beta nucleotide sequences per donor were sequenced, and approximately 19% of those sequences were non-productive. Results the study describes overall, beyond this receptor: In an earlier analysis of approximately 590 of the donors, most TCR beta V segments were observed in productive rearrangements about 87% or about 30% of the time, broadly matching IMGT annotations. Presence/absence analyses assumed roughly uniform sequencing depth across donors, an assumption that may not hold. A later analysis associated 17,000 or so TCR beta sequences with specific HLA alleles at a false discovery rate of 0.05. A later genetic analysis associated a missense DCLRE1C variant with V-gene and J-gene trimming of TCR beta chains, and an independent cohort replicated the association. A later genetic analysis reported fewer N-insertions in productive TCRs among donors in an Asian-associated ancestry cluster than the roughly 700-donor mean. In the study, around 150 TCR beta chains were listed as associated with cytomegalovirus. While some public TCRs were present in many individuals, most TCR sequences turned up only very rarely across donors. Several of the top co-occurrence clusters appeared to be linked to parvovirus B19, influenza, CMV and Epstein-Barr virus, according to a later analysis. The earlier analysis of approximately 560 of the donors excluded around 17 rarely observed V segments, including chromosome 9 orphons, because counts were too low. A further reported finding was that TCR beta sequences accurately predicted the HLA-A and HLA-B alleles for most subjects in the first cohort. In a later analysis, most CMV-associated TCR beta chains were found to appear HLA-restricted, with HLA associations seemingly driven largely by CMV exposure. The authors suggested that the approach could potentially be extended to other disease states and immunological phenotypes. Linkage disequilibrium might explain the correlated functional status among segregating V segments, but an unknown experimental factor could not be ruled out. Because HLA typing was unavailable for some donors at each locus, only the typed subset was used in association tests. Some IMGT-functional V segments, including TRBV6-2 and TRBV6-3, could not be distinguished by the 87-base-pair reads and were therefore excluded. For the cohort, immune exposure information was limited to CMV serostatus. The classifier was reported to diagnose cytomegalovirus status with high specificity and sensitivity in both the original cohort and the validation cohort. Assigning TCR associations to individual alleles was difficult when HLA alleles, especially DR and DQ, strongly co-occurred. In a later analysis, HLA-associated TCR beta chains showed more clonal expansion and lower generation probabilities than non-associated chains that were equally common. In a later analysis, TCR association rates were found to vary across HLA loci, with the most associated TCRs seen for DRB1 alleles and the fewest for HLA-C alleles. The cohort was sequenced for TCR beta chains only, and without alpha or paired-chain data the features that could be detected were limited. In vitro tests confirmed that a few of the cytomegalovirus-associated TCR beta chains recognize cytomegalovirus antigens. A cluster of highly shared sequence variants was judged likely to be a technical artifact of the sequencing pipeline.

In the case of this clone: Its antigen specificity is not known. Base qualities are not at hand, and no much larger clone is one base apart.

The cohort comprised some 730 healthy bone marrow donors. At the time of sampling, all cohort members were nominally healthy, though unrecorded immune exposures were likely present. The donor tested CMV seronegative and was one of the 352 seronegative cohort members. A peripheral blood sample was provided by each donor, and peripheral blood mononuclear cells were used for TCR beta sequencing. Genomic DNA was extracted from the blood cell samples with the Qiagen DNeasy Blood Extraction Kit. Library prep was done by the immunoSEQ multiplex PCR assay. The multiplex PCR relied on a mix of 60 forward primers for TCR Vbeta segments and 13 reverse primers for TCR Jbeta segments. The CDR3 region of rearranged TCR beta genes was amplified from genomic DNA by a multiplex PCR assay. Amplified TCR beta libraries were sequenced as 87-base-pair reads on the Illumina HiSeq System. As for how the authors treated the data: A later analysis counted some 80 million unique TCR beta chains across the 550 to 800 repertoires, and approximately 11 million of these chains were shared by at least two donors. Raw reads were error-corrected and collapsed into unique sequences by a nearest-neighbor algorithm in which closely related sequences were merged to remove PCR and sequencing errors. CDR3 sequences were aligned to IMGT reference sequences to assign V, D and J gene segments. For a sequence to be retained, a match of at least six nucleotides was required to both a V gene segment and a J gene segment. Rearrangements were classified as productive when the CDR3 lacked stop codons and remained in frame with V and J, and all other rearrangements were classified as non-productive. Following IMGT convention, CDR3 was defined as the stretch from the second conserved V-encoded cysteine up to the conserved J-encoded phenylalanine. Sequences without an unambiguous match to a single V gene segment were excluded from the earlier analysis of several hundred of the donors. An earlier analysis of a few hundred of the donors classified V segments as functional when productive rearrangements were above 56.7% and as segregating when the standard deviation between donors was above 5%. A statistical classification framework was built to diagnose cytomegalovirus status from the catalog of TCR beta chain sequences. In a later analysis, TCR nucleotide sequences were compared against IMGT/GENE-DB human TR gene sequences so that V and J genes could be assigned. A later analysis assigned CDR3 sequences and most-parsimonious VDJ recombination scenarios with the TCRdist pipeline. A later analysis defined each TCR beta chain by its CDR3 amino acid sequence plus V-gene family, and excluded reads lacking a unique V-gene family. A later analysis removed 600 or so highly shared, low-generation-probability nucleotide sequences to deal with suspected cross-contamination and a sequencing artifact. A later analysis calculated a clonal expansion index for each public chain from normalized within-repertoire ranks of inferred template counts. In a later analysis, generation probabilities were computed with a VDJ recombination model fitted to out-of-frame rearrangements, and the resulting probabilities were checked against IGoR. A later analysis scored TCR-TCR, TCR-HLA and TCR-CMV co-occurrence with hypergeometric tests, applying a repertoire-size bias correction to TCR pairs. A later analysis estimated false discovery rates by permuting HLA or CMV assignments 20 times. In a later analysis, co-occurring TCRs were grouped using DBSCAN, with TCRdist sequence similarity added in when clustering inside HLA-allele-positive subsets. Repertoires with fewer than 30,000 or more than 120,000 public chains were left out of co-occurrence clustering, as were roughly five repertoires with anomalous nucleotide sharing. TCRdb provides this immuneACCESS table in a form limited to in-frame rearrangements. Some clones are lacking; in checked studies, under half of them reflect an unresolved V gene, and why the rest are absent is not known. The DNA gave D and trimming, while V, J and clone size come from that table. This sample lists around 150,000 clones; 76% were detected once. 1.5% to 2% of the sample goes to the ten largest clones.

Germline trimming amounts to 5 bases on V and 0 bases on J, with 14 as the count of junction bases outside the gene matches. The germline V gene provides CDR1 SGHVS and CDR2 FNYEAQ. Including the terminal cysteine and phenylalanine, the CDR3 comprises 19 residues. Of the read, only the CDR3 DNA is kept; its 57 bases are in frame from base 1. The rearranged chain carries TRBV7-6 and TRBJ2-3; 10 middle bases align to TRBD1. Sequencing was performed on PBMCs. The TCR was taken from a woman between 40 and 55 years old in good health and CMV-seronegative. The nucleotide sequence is TGTGCCAGCAGCCCACCTCCCTCTTCGGGACAGGGGAGCACAGATACGCAGTATTTT. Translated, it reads CASSPPPSSGQGSTDTQYF.